This is a list of T cell receptor beta chains from one sample in a study of identifying expanded T cells in peripheral blood. Clones were read by immunoSEQ multiplex PCR, and TCRdb kept only the in-frame ones, dropping some. The data contain 100,000 or so clones, about nine tenths of them seen just once; the ten biggest clones take up 13% to 15%. Material: blood. These receptors were obtained from a person between 18 and 75 years old in good health. Each CDR3 is given without its conserved first and last residue. D genes are given only for firm matches. Size tells how often a clone was seen (once, few, many) or the class of an expanded clone, and some rows leave it out.

v_call: TRBV5-1; clone_size: once; cdr3_length: 12; d_call: -; cdr3_aa: ASSMTGRGNTIY
v_call: TRBV4-1; clone_size: once; cdr3_length: 12; d_call: -; cdr3_aa: ASSHQTGGYGYT
v_call: TRBV7-2; clone_size: -; cdr3_length: 13; d_call: TRBD2; cdr3_aa: ASSASGGGTGELF
v_call: TRBV19; clone_size: -; cdr3_length: 11; d_call: -; cdr3_aa: ASSPVPSYGYT
v_call: TRBV5-1; clone_size: once; cdr3_length: 13; d_call: -; cdr3_aa: ASSPLGPPPSEAF
v_call: TRBV7-9; clone_size: -; cdr3_length: 10; d_call: -; cdr3_aa: ASSAWGDEQF
v_call: TRBV5-4; clone_size: -; cdr3_length: 13; d_call: TRBD2; cdr3_aa: ASSLTAGGQETQY
v_call: TRBV5-1; clone_size: -; cdr3_length: 15; d_call: TRBD2; cdr3_aa: ASSLTSGGPSTDTQY
v_call: TRBV7-9; clone_size: -; cdr3_length: 15; d_call: -; cdr3_aa: ASSLVGAGASGNTIY
v_call: TRBV6-6; clone_size: -; cdr3_length: 11; d_call: -; cdr3_aa: ASSSAEGDTIY
v_call: TRBV5-1; clone_size: -; cdr3_length: 12; d_call: -; cdr3_aa: ASSLVPASYEQY
v_call: TRBV14; clone_size: -; cdr3_length: 9; d_call: -; cdr3_aa: ASSQEEEGN
v_call: TRBV11-2; clone_size: -; cdr3_length: 14; d_call: -; cdr3_aa: ASSLDRGGILHGYT
v_call: TRBV19; clone_size: -; cdr3_length: 11; d_call: -; cdr3_aa: ASSGHYNQPQH
v_call: TRBV4-2; clone_size: -; cdr3_length: 13; d_call: -; cdr3_aa: ASSQVGGHDTEAF
v_call: TRBV7-2; clone_size: -; cdr3_length: 13; d_call: -; cdr3_aa: ASSRGGGETYEQY
v_call: TRBV14; clone_size: -; cdr3_length: 14; d_call: -; cdr3_aa: ASSQNAGGAGEKLF
v_call: TRBV7-8; clone_size: -; cdr3_length: 13; d_call: -; cdr3_aa: ASSLRRWDLDTQY
v_call: TRBV5-8; clone_size: -; cdr3_length: 11; d_call: -; cdr3_aa: ASSLVEGNTIY
v_call: TRBV5-1; clone_size: -; cdr3_length: 12; d_call: -; cdr3_aa: ASSLGGSYNEQF
v_call: TRBV6-5; clone_size: -; cdr3_length: 11; d_call: -; cdr3_aa: ASRYRHHTEAF
v_call: TRBV29-1; clone_size: -; cdr3_length: 11; d_call: TRBD1; cdr3_aa: SGWTGEKNIQY
v_call: TRBV11-2; clone_size: once; cdr3_length: 13; d_call: -; cdr3_aa: ASSPRTDLNTEAF
v_call: TRBV18; clone_size: -; cdr3_length: 14; d_call: -; cdr3_aa: ARIPRAAEGNTEAF
v_call: TRBV28; clone_size: -; cdr3_length: 16; d_call: -; cdr3_aa: ASSWLGLRPSSYNEQF
v_call: TRBV29-1; clone_size: -; cdr3_length: 11; d_call: -; cdr3_aa: SVEDNREDEQF